A single TCR beta chain is shown here with its context. Antigen specificity is unknown. The source of the sample is a study of cytomegalovirus exposure and HLA in healthy donors. Study-wide points: Presence/absence analyses treated sequencing depth as roughly uniform across donors. Later analysis placed DRB1 highest and HLA-C lowest in TCR association rates, which differed by HLA locus. A later analysis linked a missense DCLRE1C variant to TCR beta V- and J-gene trimming.

It was with 60 Vbeta and 13 Jbeta primers that the PCR ran. Here immunoSEQ multiplex PCR was the method, and the copy in TCRdb shows in-frame clones only, minus some. The sample comprises approximately 190,000 clones, 77% of which are singletons, and approximately 2% rests with the top ten. The ends lost 5 bases at V and 5 bases at J; junction bases unmatched: 5. The CDR3 loop spans 15 amino acids. The germline gives CDR1 MNHNS, CDR2 SASEGT. The sample was PBMCs. V usage is TRBV6-1 and J usage is TRBJ2-3; TRBD2 matches at 12 bases. The receptor's source is a woman aged 25 to 39 in good health and CMV-seropositive. CDR3 region: CASSPSGGAVDTQYF. The DNA of the CDR3 is TGTGCCAGCAGTCCTAGCGGGGGGGCGGTAGATACGCAGTATTTT.